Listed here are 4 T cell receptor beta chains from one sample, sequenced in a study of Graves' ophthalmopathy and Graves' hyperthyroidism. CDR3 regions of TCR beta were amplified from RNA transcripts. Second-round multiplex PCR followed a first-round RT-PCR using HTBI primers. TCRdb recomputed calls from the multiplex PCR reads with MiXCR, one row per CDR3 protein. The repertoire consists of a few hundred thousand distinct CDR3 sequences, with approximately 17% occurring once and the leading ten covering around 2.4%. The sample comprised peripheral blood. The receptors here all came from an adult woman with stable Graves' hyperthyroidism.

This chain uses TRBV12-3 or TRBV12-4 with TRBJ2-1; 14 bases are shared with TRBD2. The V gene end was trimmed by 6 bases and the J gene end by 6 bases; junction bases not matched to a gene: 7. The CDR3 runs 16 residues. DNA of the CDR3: TGTGCCAGCAGGACTAGCGGGAGGGTTTTTCGCAATGAGCAGTTCTTC. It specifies CASRTSGRVFRNEQFF.

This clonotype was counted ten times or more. The CDR3 DNA is TGTGCCAGCAGCGTTGGGACAGAAACTTATGGCTACACCTTC. Translating it yields CASSVGTETYGYTF. The chain uses TRBV9 and TRBJ1-2, with 7 bases that match TRBD1. Per germline, CDR1 SGDLS and CDR2 YYNGEE. CDR3 length equals 14 residues. The trim removed 2 bases at V and 5 bases at J, leaving 6 bases unmatched.

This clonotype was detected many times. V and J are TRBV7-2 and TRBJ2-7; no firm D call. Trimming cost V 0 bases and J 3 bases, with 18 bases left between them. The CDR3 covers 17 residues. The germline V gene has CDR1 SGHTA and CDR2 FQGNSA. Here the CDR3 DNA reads TGTGCCAGCAGCTTAGCGGTGAGACGCACGCCCGGCTACGAGCAGTACTTC. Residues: CASSLAVRRTPGYEQYF.

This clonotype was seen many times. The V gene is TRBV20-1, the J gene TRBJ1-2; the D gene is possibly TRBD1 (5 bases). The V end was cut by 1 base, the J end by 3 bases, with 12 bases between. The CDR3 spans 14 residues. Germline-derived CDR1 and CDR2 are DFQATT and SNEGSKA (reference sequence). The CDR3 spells CSARGLGGDYGYTF. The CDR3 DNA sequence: TGCAGTGCTAGAGGCCTAGGAGGGGACTATGGCTACACCTTC.